The clone carrying this T cell receptor (beta chain) showed up just a few times. As yet, its antigen is unknown. A much larger clone differs from this one at a single base, so this may be a read error. The entry originates in a study of breast tumors, draining lymph nodes, adjacent tissues. Samples came from axillary lymph nodes draining the breast cancer. TCRdb independently ran MiXCR on the multiplex PCR reads; one entry per CDR3 protein. The sample contains approximately 280,000 distinct CDR3 sequences, under 35% of which appear only once. Overall study results and limits: Findings are consistent with lymph node origin and intratumoral expansion of most tumor T cells. Luminal-like breast cancer showed significantly greater tumor-nontumor repertoire similarity than basal-like breast cancer did. Tumor T cell lymph node origin was a supported hypothesis, not proven. Tumor TCR diversity was below lymph nodes but above nontumor tissue.

Trimming cost V 1 base and J 9 bases; bases outside gene matches: 9. CDR3 length: 13 residues. The germline V gene has CDR1 DFQATT and CDR2 SNEGSKA (reference sequence). This receptor was identified in a female donor with breast cancer. Some clones in this sample may be carry-over from other donors' samples. J is TRBJ2-7 and V is TRBV20-1, with TRBD2 matching over 7 bases. Material: axillary lymph node tissue. Here the CDR3 reads CSARAAGVHAQYF. The CDR3 bases are TGCAGTGCTAGAGCGGCGGGAGTTCATGCGCAGTACTTC.